This TCR beta chain was retrieved from a study of response to subunit inactivated influenza vaccine. The study, taken as a whole, reports: A suggestion made by the authors is that each seasonal influenza vaccination recruits few new T cells.

V shed 3 bases, J shed 8 bases, and the junction held 6 bases outside the gene matches. The CDR3 totals 13 residues. CDR1 ENHRY and CDR2 SYGVKD come from the germline V gene. TCRdb re-analysed the RT-PCR reads in MiXCR, keeping a single row per CDR3 protein. The data contain roughly 780,000 distinct CDR3 sequences, approximately 17% of them singletons. In this sample, this clonotype turned up a few times. Its antigen is still unknown. This clonotype was obtained from a man aged 50 to 60 who received an inactivated influenza vaccine. This specimen consisted of PBMCs from blood, obtained 4 to 6 days after vaccination. The chain joins TRBV10-3 to TRBJ1-2; 7 bases line up with TRBD1. The CDR3 DNA is TGTGCCATCAGTGAAGGGGGCCACTCGGGCTACACCTTC. Translated: CAISEGGHSGYTF.